These T cell receptor beta chains were read from a single sample in a study of OX40 agonist ivuxolimab in advanced cancers. Produced via immunoSEQ multiplex PCR; TCRdb's table is partial and in-frame only. The sample lists about 60,000 clones, roughly nine tenths occurring once. The material was CD4+ or CD8+ T cells sorted from blood, obtained in a trial of the OX40 agonist ivuxolimab. The receptors originated from an adult with an advanced solid tumor such as melanoma, head and neck, liver or kidney cancer. Both conserved end residues are part of each CDR3. The order of the fields is J gene, V gene, D gene, clone size, CDR3 protein, CDR3 DNA. D genes are given only for firm matches. Rows may omit the clone size; those that give it use once, few, many or a size class.

J gene: TRBJ2-1
V gene: TRBV29-1
D gene: NA
clone size: NA
CDR3 protein: CSVDRGIGPKGRHEQFF
CDR3 DNA: TGCAGCGTTGATAGGGGGATCGGACCCAAGGGGAGGCATGAGCAGTTCTTC

J gene: TRBJ2-3
V gene: TRBV6-1
D gene: NA
clone size: NA
CDR3 protein: CASSEGGRTQYF
CDR3 DNA: TGTGCCAGCAGTGAAGGAGGGAGAACGCAGTATTTT

J gene: TRBJ2-1
V gene: TRBV19
D gene: NA
clone size: NA
CDR3 protein: CASSFRDRTSHEQFF
CDR3 DNA: TGTGCCAGTAGTTTCCGGGACCGGACAAGCCATGAGCAGTTCTTC

J gene: TRBJ2-5
V gene: TRBV18
D gene: NA
clone size: once
CDR3 protein: CASSIGQETQYF
CDR3 DNA: TGTGCCAGCTCAATAGGACAAGAGACCCAGTACTTC

J gene: TRBJ2-6
V gene: TRBV19
D gene: NA
clone size: NA
CDR3 protein: CASRGTHQSSGANVLTF
CDR3 DNA: TGTGCCAGTAGGGGGACCCACCAAAGCTCTGGGGCCAACGTCCTGACTTTC

J gene: TRBJ2-3
V gene: TRBV7-8
D gene: TRBD1
clone size: NA
CDR3 protein: CASSLKGARTDTQYF
CDR3 DNA: TGTGCCAGCAGCTTAAAGGGGGCACGGACAGATACGCAGTATTTT

J gene: TRBJ2-1
V gene: TRBV10-3
D gene: NA
clone size: NA
CDR3 protein: CAISLIHNEQFF
CDR3 DNA: TGTGCCATCAGTCTAATCCACAATGAGCAGTTCTTC

J gene: TRBJ1-2
V gene: TRBV10-3
D gene: NA
clone size: NA
CDR3 protein: CAISESSDAYGYTF
CDR3 DNA: TGTGCCATCAGTGAGTCTTCGGATGCCTATGGCTACACCTTC

J gene: TRBJ2-1
V gene: TRBV30
D gene: NA
clone size: once
CDR3 protein: CAWSDGFKRNEQFF
CDR3 DNA: TGTGCCTGGAGTGACGGGTTCAAGCGGAATGAGCAGTTCTTC

J gene: TRBJ2-7
V gene: TRBV5-5
D gene: NA
clone size: once
CDR3 protein: CASSLLLAYEQYF
CDR3 DNA: TGTGCCAGCAGCCTCCTCCTGGCGTACGAGCAGTACTTC

J gene: TRBJ1-3
V gene: TRBV7-9
D gene: NA
clone size: NA
CDR3 protein: CASSPSGTGNTIYF
CDR3 DNA: TGTGCCAGCAGCCCCTCAGGAACTGGAAACACCATATATTTT

J gene: TRBJ2-1
V gene: TRBV5-4
D gene: TRBD2
clone size: once
CDR3 protein: CASSLGLAGGGEQFF
CDR3 DNA: TGTGCCAGCAGCCTAGGACTAGCGGGAGGGGGTGAGCAGTTCTTC

J gene: TRBJ2-7
V gene: TRBV30
D gene: TRBD1
clone size: NA
CDR3 protein: CAWSITGAYEQYF
CDR3 DNA: TGTGCCTGGTCCATAACAGGGGCGTACGAGCAGTACTTC

J gene: TRBJ2-5
V gene: TRBV10-3
D gene: NA
clone size: NA
CDR3 protein: CAISVEGRETQYF
CDR3 DNA: TGTGCCATCAGTGTAGAGGGGCGAGAGACCCAGTACTTC

J gene: TRBJ1-1
V gene: TRBV29-1
D gene: NA
clone size: NA
CDR3 protein: CSGGTAGAPEAFF
CDR3 DNA: TGCAGCGGGGGGACCGCGGGGGCACCTGAAGCTTTCTTT

J gene: TRBJ2-1
V gene: TRBV27
D gene: NA
clone size: NA
CDR3 protein: CASRMRHEQFF
CDR3 DNA: TGTGCCAGCAGGATGCGCCATGAGCAGTTCTTC

J gene: TRBJ2-2
V gene: TRBV11-2
D gene: NA
clone size: once
CDR3 protein: CASSRRGYAGELFF
CDR3 DNA: TGTGCCAGCAGCCGAAGAGGGTACGCCGGGGAGCTGTTTTTT

J gene: TRBJ2-3
V gene: TRBV11-3
D gene: NA
clone size: NA
CDR3 protein: CASSFNQGMDTQYF
CDR3 DNA: TGTGCCAGCAGCTTTAACCAGGGGATGGATACGCAGTATTTT

J gene: TRBJ2-3
V gene: TRBV19
D gene: TRBD2
clone size: NA
CDR3 protein: CASSPPRTSGGLTDTQYF
CDR3 DNA: TGTGCCAGTAGCCCCCCACGGACTAGCGGGGGCCTCACAGATACGCAGTATTTT

J gene: TRBJ1-2
V gene: TRBV19
D gene: TRBD1
clone size: NA
CDR3 protein: CASTPADRLNYGYTF
CDR3 DNA: TGTGCCAGTACCCCAGCGGACAGGCTAAACTATGGCTACACCTTC

J gene: TRBJ2-5
V gene: TRBV9
D gene: NA
clone size: NA
CDR3 protein: CASSVLTGAVGETQYF
CDR3 DNA: TGTGCCAGCAGCGTATTAACCGGGGCCGTAGGGGAGACCCAGTACTTC

J gene: TRBJ2-7
V gene: TRBV5-4
D gene: TRBD2
clone size: NA
CDR3 protein: CASSSGTSGRIYEQYF
CDR3 DNA: TGTGCCAGCAGCTCCGGGACTAGCGGGAGGATATACGAGCAGTACTTC

J gene: TRBJ2-4
V gene: TRBV5-6
D gene: TRBD1
clone size: NA
CDR3 protein: CASSPSGTGVYIQYF
CDR3 DNA: TGTGCCAGCAGCCCATCTGGGACAGGGGTATACATTCAGTACTTC

J gene: TRBJ2-1
V gene: TRBV15
D gene: TRBD2
clone size: once
CDR3 protein: CATSRDRGLAGNEQFF
CDR3 DNA: TGTGCCACCAGCAGAGATCGGGGACTAGCGGGAAATGAGCAGTTCTTC

J gene: TRBJ1-4
V gene: TRBV28
D gene: TRBD1
clone size: NA
CDR3 protein: CASSWGRGEKLFF
CDR3 DNA: TGTGCCAGCAGTTGGGGCAGGGGGGAAAAACTGTTTTTT

J gene: TRBJ1-4
V gene: TRBV11-2
D gene: NA
clone size: NA
CDR3 protein: CASSSRPGGLNEKLFF
CDR3 DNA: TGTGCCAGCAGCTCGCGACCGGGAGGTTTGAATGAAAAACTGTTTTTT

J gene: TRBJ2-2
V gene: TRBV4-1
D gene: TRBD2
clone size: NA
CDR3 protein: CASSQLAGGSHSTGELFF
CDR3 DNA: TGCGCCAGCAGCCAACTAGCGGGAGGTTCCCACTCCACCGGGGAGCTGTTTTTT

J gene: TRBJ1-5
V gene: TRBV10-3
D gene: TRBD1
clone size: few
CDR3 protein: CAISRQGNDQPQHF
CDR3 DNA: TGTGCCATCAGTCGACAGGGGAATGATCAGCCCCAGCATTTT